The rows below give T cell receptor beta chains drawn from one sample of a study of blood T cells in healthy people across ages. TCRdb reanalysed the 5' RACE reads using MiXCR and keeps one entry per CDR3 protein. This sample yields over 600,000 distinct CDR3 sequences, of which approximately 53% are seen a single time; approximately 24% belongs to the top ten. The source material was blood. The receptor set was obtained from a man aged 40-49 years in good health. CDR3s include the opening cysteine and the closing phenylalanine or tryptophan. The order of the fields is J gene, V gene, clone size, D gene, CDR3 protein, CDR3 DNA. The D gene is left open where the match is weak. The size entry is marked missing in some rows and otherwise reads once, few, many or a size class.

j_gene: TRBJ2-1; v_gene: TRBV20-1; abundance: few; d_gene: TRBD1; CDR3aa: CSPNTRGDSSYNEQFF; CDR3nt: TGCAGTCCCAACACCCGAGGGGACAGCTCCTACAATGAGCAGTTCTTC
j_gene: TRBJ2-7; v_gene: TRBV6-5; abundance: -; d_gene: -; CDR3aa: CASRIAATDLNYEQYF; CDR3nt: TGTGCCAGCAGAATAGCGGCGACAGACCTAAACTACGAGCAGTACTTC
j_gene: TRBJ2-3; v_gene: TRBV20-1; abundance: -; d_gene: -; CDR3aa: CSAKPGPSTDTQYF; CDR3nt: TGCAGTGCTAAACCAGGGCCGTCCACAGATACGCAGTATTTT
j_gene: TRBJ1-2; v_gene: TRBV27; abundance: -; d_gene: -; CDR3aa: CDSSLWSGVSYGYTF; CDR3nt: TGTGACAGCAGTTTATGGTCGGGGGTTTCGTATGGCTACACCTTC
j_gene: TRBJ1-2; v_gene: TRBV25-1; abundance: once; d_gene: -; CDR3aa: CASSGTPLTNYGYTF; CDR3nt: TGTGCCAGCAGTGGGACACCCTTAACTAACTATGGCTACACCTTC
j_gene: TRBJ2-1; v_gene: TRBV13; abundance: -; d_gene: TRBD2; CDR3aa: CASSSKSRLAGDEQFF; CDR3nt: TGTGCCAGCAGCTCCAAATCTCGGCTAGCGGGAGATGAGCAGTTCTTC
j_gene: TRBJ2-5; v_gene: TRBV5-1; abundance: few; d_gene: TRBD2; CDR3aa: CASRLAGDQETQYF; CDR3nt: TGCGCCAGCAGGCTAGCGGGGGACCAAGAGACCCAGTACTTC
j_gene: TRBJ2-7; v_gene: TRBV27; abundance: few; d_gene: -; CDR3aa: CASRPGTAPYEQYF; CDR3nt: TGTGCCAGCAGGCCAGGGACGGCGCCCTACGAGCAGTACTTC
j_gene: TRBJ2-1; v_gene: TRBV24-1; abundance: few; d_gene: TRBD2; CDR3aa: CATSDFTGTSGGASFFDEQFF; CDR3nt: TGTGCCACCAGTGACTTCACCGGGACTAGCGGGGGGGCCTCATTCTTCGATGAGCAGTTCTTC
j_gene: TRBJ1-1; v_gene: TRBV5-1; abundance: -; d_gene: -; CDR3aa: CASRARERDTEAFF; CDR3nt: TGCGCCAGCCGCGCACGCGAAAGGGACACTGAAGCTTTCTTT
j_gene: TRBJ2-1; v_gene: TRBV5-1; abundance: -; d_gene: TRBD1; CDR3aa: CASSPDRARTYNEQFF; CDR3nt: TGCGCCAGCAGCCCGGACAGGGCCAGAACCTACAATGAGCAGTTCTTC
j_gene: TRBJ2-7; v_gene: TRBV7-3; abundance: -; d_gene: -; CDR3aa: CASSVGGRTYEQYF; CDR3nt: TGTGCCAGCAGCGTAGGCGGTAGAACCTACGAGCAGTACTTC